This TCR beta chain comes out of a study of control samples from healthy donors and cancer patients (dated by TCRdb to 2018 to 2020). V is cut by 0 bases and J by 2 bases, and the space between the germline ends is 10 bases. In the germline V gene, CDR1 corresponds to MNHEY and CDR2 to SVGAGI. Inclusive of the bounding cysteine and phenylalanine, the CDR3 is 15 residues long. The retained sequence is limited to the CDR3, 45 bases, with the frame set at the first base. As concerns this clone: It has no known antigen specificity. Per-base qualities were not stored, and no clone one base away is much larger.

Library prep was done by the immunoSEQ multiplex PCR assay. In its TCRdb copy, this immuneACCESS table keeps in-frame sequences only and misses some clones. Where compared with another copy, unresolved V genes explain less than half of these, and the others have no known cause. Within this sample are some 150,000 clones, with about 90% of them counted one time only. In total, the top ten clones hold approximately 3% of the sample. The sequence derives from a man in his thirties or forties in good health. The sample comprised blood. The sequence links TRBV6-5 to TRBJ1-1; too little of a D gene remains to name it. In nucleotide form, the sequence is TGTGCCAGCAGTTACTCGAGGACCCCCAACACTGAAGCTTTCTTT. Translated, it gives CASSYSRTPNTEAFF.